The present TCR beta chain was sequenced within a study of blood T cells in healthy people across ages. This clonotype was seen a few times. With a J-beta primer mix and a sample-barcoded 5' primer, a second PCR ran roughly 6 to 11 cycles. TCRdb ran MiXCR on the 5' RACE reads and lists one entry per CDR3 protein. Of about 930,000 distinct CDR3 sequences listed, approximately 32% are singletons. Germline CDR1 and CDR2: MDHEN and SYDVKM. V was cut by 7 bases and J by 5 bases, with 20 bases left in between. The CDR3 is 15 amino acids. The same sample was also studied in work on T cells of mothers and their children. From that report: Whatever RNA was extracted went entirely into cDNA synthesis, at roughly 1.6 ug per 15 ul.

The chain couples TRBV28 to TRBJ1-2; perhaps TRBD1 as D (5 bases). Sequenced sample: blood. The source is a woman aged 40 to 50 in good health. The CDR3 bases are TGTGCCAGCACCTACACTAGGGGACTGCGGTATGGCTACACCTTC. Its translation is CASTYTRGLRYGYTF.